The rows below give T cell receptor beta chains drawn from one sample of a study of blood T cell repertoires in COVID-19. TCRdb's table, derived via immunoSEQ multiplex PCR, lists solely in-frame clones and lacks some. Among 50,000 to 60,000 clones listed, 83% were seen once. Sequencing used peripheral blood. The receptors stem from a middle-aged man with acute or convalescent COVID-19. The CDR3 runs from the conserved cysteine through the conserved F or W. A D gene is named only where the DNA matches it firmly. Only part of the rows carry a size: once, few, many, or a class if the clone is expanded.

CDR3aa | CDR3nt | d_gene | v_gene | abundance | j_gene
CASSLQGVEGYTF | TGCGCCAGCAGCCTACAGGGGGTGGAAGGCTACACCTTC | TRBD1 | TRBV5-1 | . | TRBJ1-2
CASSLGIVKWSSGGTDTQYF | TGTGCCAGCAGCTTGGGTATCGTAAAGTGGTCTAGCGGGGGGACAGATACGCAGTATTTT | TRBD2 | TRBV5-4 | . | TRBJ2-3
CASSLFSSPLHF | TGTGCCAGCAGCTTATTCAGTTCACCCCTCCACTTT | . | TRBV7-9 | . | TRBJ1-6
CASIPTGQGYEQYF | TGTGCCAGCATCCCCACGGGACAGGGCTACGAGCAGTACTTC | TRBD1 | TRBV7-2 | once | TRBJ2-7
CASSSGYSTDTQYF | TGTGCCAGCAGCTCGGGGTATAGCACAGATACGCAGTATTTT | . | TRBV7-2 | . | TRBJ2-3
CASSYRSRGNYGYTF | TGTGCCAGCAGTTACCGTAGCAGGGGGAACTATGGCTACACCTTC | TRBD1 | TRBV6-5 | once | TRBJ1-2
CASRPPRYPAVYQETQYF | TGTGCAAGTCGCCCCCCCCGGTATCCAGCGGTGTACCAAGAGACCCAGTACTTC | . | TRBV12-2 | once | TRBJ2-5
CASSPGTSNQPQHF | TGTGCCAGCAGCCCAGGGACAAGCAATCAGCCCCAGCATTTT | . | TRBV9 | . | TRBJ1-5
CATSDFLPGSYNEQFF | TGTGCCACCAGTGATTTCTTGCCGGGGTCCTACAATGAGCAGTTCTTC | . | TRBV24-1 | . | TRBJ2-1
CASSILGGGAGNQPQHF | TGTGCCAGTAGTATCCTGGGGGGGGGTGCGGGCAATCAGCCCCAGCATTTT | . | TRBV19 | . | TRBJ1-5
CASSLRQGVKNIQYF | TGTGCCAGCAGTTTACGACAGGGGGTGAAAAACATTCAGTACTTC | TRBD1 | TRBV27 | once | TRBJ2-4
CASTPRGQGRTEAFF | TGTGCCAGCACTCCTCGGGGACAGGGTCGTACTGAAGCTTTCTTT | TRBD1 | TRBV2 | . | TRBJ1-1
CASGQEAGRPQHF | TGTGCTAGTGGTCAGGAGGCGGGTCGGCCCCAGCATTTT | . | TRBV12-5 | once | TRBJ1-5
CASSKQGHNSPLHF | TGTGCCAGCAGTAAACAGGGACATAATTCACCCCTCCACTTT | . | TRBV6-5 | . | TRBJ1-6
CAWSVGTPNTQYF | TGTGCCTGGAGTGTAGGGACTCCCAATACGCAGTATTTT | . | TRBV30 | . | TRBJ2-3
CASSKTSGRAGGELFF | TGTGCCAGTAGTAAAACTAGCGGGAGGGCCGGAGGGGAGCTGTTTTTT | TRBD2 | TRBV19 | . | TRBJ2-2
CASSGTGAAKNIQYF | TGTGCCAGTAGCGGGACAGGGGCGGCCAAAAACATTCAGTACTTC | TRBD1 | TRBV19 | . | TRBJ2-4
CAIRGTGDNSPLHF | TGTGCCATCAGGGGGACAGGGGATAATTCACCCCTCCACTTT | TRBD1 | TRBV10-3 | . | TRBJ1-6
CASSLVTGSGLPRSGYF | TGTGCCAGCAGCTTAGTAACAGGTTCGGGTCTCCCGCGAAGTGGGTATTTT | . | TRBV7-2 | . | TRBJ2-3
CATRGTGGNEKLFF | TGTGCCACCAGAGGGACAGGGGGAAATGAAAAACTGTTTTTT | TRBD1 | TRBV24-1 | . | TRBJ1-4
CASSGTSAQETQYF | TGCGCCAGCAGCGGGACTAGCGCACAAGAGACCCAGTACTTC | TRBD2 | TRBV5-1 | . | TRBJ2-5
CAWSVGGGGQPQHF | TGTGCCTGGAGTGTTGGGGGAGGGGGTCAGCCCCAGCATTTT | . | TRBV30 | . | TRBJ1-5
CASSLSQGNSPLHF | TGCGCCAGCAGCTTGTCACAGGGAAATTCACCCCTCCACTTT | . | TRBV5-1 | once | TRBJ1-6
CATSDFVRGDTQYF | TGTGCCACCAGTGATTTTGTGCGGGGAGATACGCAGTATTTT | . | TRBV24-1 | . | TRBJ2-3